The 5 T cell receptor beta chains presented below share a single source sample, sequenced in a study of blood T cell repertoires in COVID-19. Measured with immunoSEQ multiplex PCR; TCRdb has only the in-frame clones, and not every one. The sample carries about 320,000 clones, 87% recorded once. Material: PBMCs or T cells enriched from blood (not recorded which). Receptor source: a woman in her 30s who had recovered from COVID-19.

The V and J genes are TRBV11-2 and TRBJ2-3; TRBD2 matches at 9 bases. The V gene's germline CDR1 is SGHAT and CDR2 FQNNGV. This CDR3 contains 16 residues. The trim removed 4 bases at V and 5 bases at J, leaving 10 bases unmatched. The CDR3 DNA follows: TGTGCCAGCAGCTCACTCTGGGCGGGGGGGAAAGATACGCAGTATTTT. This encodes CASSSLWAGGKDTQYF.

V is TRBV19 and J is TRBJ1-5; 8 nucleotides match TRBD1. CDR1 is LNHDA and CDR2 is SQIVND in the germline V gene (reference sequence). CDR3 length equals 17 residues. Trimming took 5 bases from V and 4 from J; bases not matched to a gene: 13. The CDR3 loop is CASSLLGQGVVNQPQHF. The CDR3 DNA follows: TGTGCCAGTAGTCTGCTTGGACAGGGCGTCGTAAATCAGCCCCAGCATTTT.

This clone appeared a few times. For the CDR3, the DNA is TGTGCCAGCAGCTTGGGAGTGACCTACGAGCAGTACTTC. This sequence encodes CASSLGVTYEQYF. This chain links TRBV7-2 with TRBJ2-7, with D perhaps TRBD2 (5 bases). The V gene lost 3 bases and the J gene lost 2 bases, with 8 bases spanning the gap. Germline lookup yields CDR1 SGHTA and CDR2 FQGNSA. CDR3 size: 13 residues.

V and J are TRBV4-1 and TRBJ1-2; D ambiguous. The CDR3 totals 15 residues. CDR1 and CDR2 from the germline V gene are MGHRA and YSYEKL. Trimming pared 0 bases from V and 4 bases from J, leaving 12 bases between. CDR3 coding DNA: TGCGCCAGCAGCCAAGACGGGTTCCTCCGCTATGGCTACACCTTC. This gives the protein CASSQDGFLRYGYTF.

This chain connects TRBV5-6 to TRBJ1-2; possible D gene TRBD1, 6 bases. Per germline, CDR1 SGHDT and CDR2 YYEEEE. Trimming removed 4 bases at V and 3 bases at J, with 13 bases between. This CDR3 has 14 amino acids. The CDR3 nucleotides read TGTGCCAGCAGCCACACACAGGGTCACTATGGCTACACCTTC. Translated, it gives CASSHTQGHYGYTF. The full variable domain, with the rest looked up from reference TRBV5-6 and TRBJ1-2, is DAGVTQSPTHLIKTRGQQVTLRCSPKSGHDTVSWYQQALGQGPQFIFQYYEEEERQRGNFPDRFSGHQFPNYSSELNVNALLLGDSALYLCASSHTQGHYGYTFGSGTRLTVV.